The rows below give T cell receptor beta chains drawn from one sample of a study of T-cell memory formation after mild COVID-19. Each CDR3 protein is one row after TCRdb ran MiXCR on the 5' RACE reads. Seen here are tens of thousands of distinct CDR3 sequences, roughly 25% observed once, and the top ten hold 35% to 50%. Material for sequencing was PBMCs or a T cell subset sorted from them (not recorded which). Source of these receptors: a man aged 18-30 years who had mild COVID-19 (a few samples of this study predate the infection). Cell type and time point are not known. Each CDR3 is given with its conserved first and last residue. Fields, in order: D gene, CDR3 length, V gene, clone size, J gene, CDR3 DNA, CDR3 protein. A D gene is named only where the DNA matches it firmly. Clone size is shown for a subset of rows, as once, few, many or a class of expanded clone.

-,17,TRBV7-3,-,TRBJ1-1,TGTGCCAGCAGCCCTCCGGGTAGGGGGGGATCTGCCACTGAAGCTTTCTTT,CASSPPGRGGSATEAFF
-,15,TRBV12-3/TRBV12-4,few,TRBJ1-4,TGTGCCAGCAGACCCTACGGGGGGAGGAATGAAAAACTGTTTTTT,CASRPYGGRNEKLFF
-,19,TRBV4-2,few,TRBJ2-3,TGTGCCAGCAGCCAAGATTTTCGGCTATTAGGGGGATTCACAGATACGCAGTATTTT,CASSQDFRLLGGFTDTQYF
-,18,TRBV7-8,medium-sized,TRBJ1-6,TGTGCCAGCAGCACAACTACCCGGGACTCCACCTATAATTCACCCCTCCACTTT,CASSTTTRDSTYNSPLHF
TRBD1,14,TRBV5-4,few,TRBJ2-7,TGTGCCAGCAGCGGGACAGGGATCTTCTACGAGCAGTACTTC,CASSGTGIFYEQYF
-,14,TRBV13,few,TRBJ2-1,TGTGCCAGCCGGGATAGACAGGCCTACAATGAGCAGTTCTTC,CASRDRQAYNEQFF
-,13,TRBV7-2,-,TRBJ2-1,TGTGCCAGCAGCCCCGGGCCCCTGGATGAGCAGTTCTTC,CASSPGPLDEQFF
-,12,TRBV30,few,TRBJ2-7,TGTGCCTGGAGTCAGGTTCTTCACGAGCAGTACTTC,CAWSQVLHEQYF
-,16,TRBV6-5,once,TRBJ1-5,TGTGCCAGCAGTTACTCTTGGGACACTTACAATCAGCCCCAGCATTTT,CASSYSWDTYNQPQHF
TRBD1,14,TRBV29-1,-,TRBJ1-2,TGCAGCGTAGAACAGGGGGACACCTTCTATGGCTACACCTTC,CSVEQGDTFYGYTF
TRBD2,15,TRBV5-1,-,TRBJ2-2,TGCGCCAGCAGCCCCCGGACTAGCCTCACCGGGGAGCTGTTTTTT,CASSPRTSLTGELFF
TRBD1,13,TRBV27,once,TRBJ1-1,TGTGCCAGCAGTCCCCCCACAGGGGCTGAAGCTTTCTTT,CASSPPTGAEAFF
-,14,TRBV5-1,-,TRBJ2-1,TGCGCCAGCAGCTTGTGGCCAGGGGACAATGAGCAGTTCTTC,CASSLWPGDNEQFF
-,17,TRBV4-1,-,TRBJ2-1,TGCGCCAGCAGCCAAGAGTATACAGGGTTGGCCTACAATGAGCAGTTCTTC,CASSQEYTGLAYNEQFF
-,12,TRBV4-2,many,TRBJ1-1,TGTGCCAGCACCGACTGGGGGGCTGAAGCTTTCTTT,CASTDWGAEAFF
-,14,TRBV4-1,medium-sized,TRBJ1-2,TGCGCCAGCAGCCAAGTAAGGACGGGTTATGGCTACACCTTC,CASSQVRTGYGYTF
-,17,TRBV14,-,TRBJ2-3,TGTGCCAGCAGCCAAGCAAGCAGGGCCGGGGGCACAGATACGCAGTATTTT,CASSQASRAGGTDTQYF
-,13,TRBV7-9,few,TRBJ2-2,TGTGCCAGCAGCTCAACCTCGTCCGGGGAGCTGTTTTTT,CASSSTSSGELFF
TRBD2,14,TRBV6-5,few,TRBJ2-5,TGTGCCAGCAGATTAGCGGGGGGACAAGAGACCCAGTACTTC,CASRLAGGQETQYF
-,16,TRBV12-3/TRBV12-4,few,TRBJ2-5,TGTGCCAGCAGTCAACCGGGACGATTGGGCCAAGAGACCCAGTACTTC,CASSQPGRLGQETQYF
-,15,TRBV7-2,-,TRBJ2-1,TGTGCCAGCAGCCCACTACGGACGGAATACAATGAGCAGTTCTTC,CASSPLRTEYNEQFF
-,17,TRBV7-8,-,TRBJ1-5,TGTGCCAGCAGCTTAAGGGGTGGGATCCCTAGCAATCAGCCCCAGCATTTT,CASSLRGGIPSNQPQHF
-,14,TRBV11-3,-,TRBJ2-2,TGTGCCAGCGACCTCAGGGCTAACACCGGGGAGCTGTTTTTT,CASDLRANTGELFF